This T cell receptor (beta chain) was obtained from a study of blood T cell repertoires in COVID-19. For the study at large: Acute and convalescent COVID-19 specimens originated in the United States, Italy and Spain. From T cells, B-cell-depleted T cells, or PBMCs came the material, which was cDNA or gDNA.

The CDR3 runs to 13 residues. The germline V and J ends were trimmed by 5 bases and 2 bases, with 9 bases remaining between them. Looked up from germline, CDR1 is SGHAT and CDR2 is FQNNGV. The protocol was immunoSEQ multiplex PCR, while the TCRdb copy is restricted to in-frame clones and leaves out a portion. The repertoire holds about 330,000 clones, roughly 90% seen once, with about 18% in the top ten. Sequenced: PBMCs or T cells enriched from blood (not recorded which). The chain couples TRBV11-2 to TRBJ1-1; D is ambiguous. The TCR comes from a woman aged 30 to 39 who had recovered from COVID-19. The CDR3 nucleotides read TGTGCCAGCAGCCCCCATACTAACACTGAAGCTTTCTTT. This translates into CASSPHTNTEAFF.